The next 29 T cell receptor beta chains were all read from a single sample in a study of CDR3 diversity in severe acne. TCRdb re-called the PCR reads with MiXCR, one entry per CDR3 protein. The data contain about 85,000 distinct CDR3 sequences, about 48% of them singletons. The specimen was blood. Receptors were obtained from a male donor in good health, serving as a control.

This chain connects TRBV14 to TRBJ2-7; D is ambiguous. Trimming cost V 0 bases and J 3 bases, with 15 bases left between them. The CDR3 totals 16 residues. Looked up from germline, CDR1 is SGHDN and CDR2 is FVKESK. The CDR3 spells CASSQDGWARLYEQYF. CDR3 nucleotide sequence: TGTGCCAGCAGCCAAGATGGCTGGGCTAGGCTCTACGAGCAGTACTTC.

In this sample, this clonotype turned up a few times. The V and J genes are TRBV29-1 and TRBJ1-3; 7 nucleotides match TRBD1. Germline V gene sequence: CDR1 SQVTM, CDR2 ANQGSEA. The ends lost 6 bases at V and 0 bases at J; junction bases unmatched: 5. The CDR3 length is 14 residues. Written as DNA, the CDR3 is TGCAGCGTATTAACAGGGGACTCTGGAAACACCATATATTTT. Residues: CSVLTGDSGNTIYF. Full variable domain (rest looked up from reference TRBV29-1 and TRBJ1-3): SAVISQKPSRDICQRGTSLTIQCQVDSQVTMMFWYRQQPGQSLTLIATANQGSEATYESGFVIDKFPISRPNLTFSTLTVSNMSPEDSSIYLCSVLTGDSGNTIYFGEGSWLTVV.

The chain is built from TRBV25-1 and TRBJ2-3, with TRBD2 matching 16 bases. The CDR3 covers 22 residues. The germline CDR1 and CDR2 sequences are MGHDK and SYGVNS. Trimming took 5 bases from V and 2 from J; bases not matched to a gene: 19. For the CDR3, the DNA is TGTGCCAGCAGTTCTTATTGGAACCTACCGGGACTAGCGGGAGGGCCCACAGATACGCAGTATTTT. It translates to CASSSYWNLPGLAGGPTDTQYF.

The chain uses TRBV29-1 and TRBJ2-7; no reliable D call. Germline CDR1 is SQVTM and CDR2 is ANQGSEA. CDR3 length: 13 residues. V was trimmed by 6 bases and J by 3 bases, leaving 15 bases between them. The CDR3 reads CSVASAGIYEQYF. The CDR3 DNA is TGCAGCGTAGCCAGTGCTGGGATCTACGAGCAGTACTTC.

This clonotype has a count of ten or more. The V call is TRBV9, the J call TRBJ1-6, with 10 bases lining up with TRBD1. With V trimmed by 3 bases and J by 10 bases, 13 bases remained unmatched. Germline V lookup: CDR1 SGDLS, CDR2 YYNGEE. This CDR3 contains 17 residues. CDR3 coding DNA: TGTGCCAGCAGCGCGGGGGGACAGGGGTTGCCAGGGTCACCCCTCCACTTT. It encodes CASSAGGQGLPGSPLHF.

This clonotype is categorized as medium-sized. The chain couples TRBV2 to TRBJ1-5, with 7 bases fitting TRBD1. The CDR3 length is 13 residues. Looked up from germline, CDR1 is SNHLY and CDR2 is FYNNEI. Unmatched junction bases numbered 3, after V lost 6 bases and J lost 4 bases. This chain's CDR3 is CASSRDRNQPQHF. The DNA of the CDR3 is TGTGCCAGCAGCCGGGACAGAAATCAGCCCCAGCATTTT.

This clonotype was picked up many times. The chain carries TRBV10-1 and TRBJ1-2; tentatively, D is TRBD1 (6 bases). The CDR3 extends over 15 amino acids. V was shortened by 11 bases and J by 8 bases, with 27 bases between the two germline ends. Germline-derived CDR1 and CDR2 are WNHNN and SYGVQD (reference sequence). DNA of the CDR3: TGCGCCCCAGGCAACTCACCGGGGGCCCTATTGGGCTACACCTTC. It codes for CAPGNSPGALLGYTF.

The chain combines TRBV2 with TRBJ2-1; 8 bases agree with TRBD1. Trimming removed 8 bases from V and 4 bases from J; junction bases left unmatched: 10. Germline loops: CDR1 SNHLY, CDR2 FYNNEI. The CDR3 runs 15 residues. The CDR3: CASHDRGVYYNEQFF. CDR3 DNA: TGTGCCAGCCATGACAGGGGAGTTTATTACAATGAGCAGTTCTTC.

In nucleotides, the CDR3 is TGTGCCAGCAGATTACAGGGGGCTTCAGGGTCACCCCTCCACTTT. It codes for CASRLQGASGSPLHF. This chain links TRBV2 with TRBJ1-6; 9 nucleotides align to TRBD1. J gave up 10 bases and V 6 bases, and 10 bases lay outside the gene matches. Germline assignment: CDR1 SNHLY and CDR2 FYNNEI. The CDR3 sequence is 15 residues long.

The chain combines TRBV20-1 with TRBJ2-3, with 8 bases identical to TRBD1. J was trimmed by 3 bases and V by 4 bases; bases with no gene match: 9. The CDR3 has 15 residues. CDR1 is DFQATT, CDR2 SNEGSKA, per germline (reference sequence). The CDR3 bases are TGCAGTGCTACAGGGGGCCGGGTGGGTACAGATACGCAGTATTTT. Translation gives CSATGGRVGTDTQYF.

This clonotype was counted at least ten times. The chain couples TRBV7-9 to TRBJ2-5; TRBD2 matches 8 bases. V shed 5 bases and J 5 bases; nucleotides not matched to a gene: 10. CDR1 is SEHNR and CDR2 is FQNEAQ in the germline V gene (reference sequence). The CDR3 consists of 15 residues. Here the CDR3 reads CASSPASGRRETQYF. DNA for the CDR3: TGTGCCAGCAGCCCCGCCAGCGGGAGAAGGGAGACCCAGTACTTC.

The J gene is TRBJ2-7, the V gene TRBV19, with 13 bases aligning to TRBD2. The CDR3 consists of 16 residues. Germline V CDR1 and CDR2: LNHDA, SQIVND (reference sequence). V trimming: 4 bases; J trimming: 3 bases; junction bases outside the gene matches: 6. CDR3 residues: CASSRETSGRIYEQYF. As DNA, the CDR3 is TGTGCCAGTAGTAGGGAGACTAGCGGGAGGATCTACGAGCAGTACTTC.

With respect to this clonotype: Just one base apart from a much larger clone, this may be a read error. The rearrangement joins TRBV25-1 to TRBJ1-4; possibly TRBD1 for D (5 bases). There are 11 residues in the CDR3. CDR1 is MGHDK, CDR2 SYGVNS, per germline. Written as DNA, the CDR3 is TGTGCCGGCAGGGAAAATGAAAAACTGTTTTTT. Amino acids: CAGRENEKLFF.

On this clonotype itself: At one boundary the junction diverges from the germline segment, which might be a read error. This chain links TRBV7-7 with TRBJ2-7; D unclear. The CDR3 extends over 16 amino acids. CDR1 SSHAT and CDR2 FNYEAQ come from the germline V gene (reference sequence). The DNA for the CDR3 is TGTGCTAGCAGCTTAGGTAGTGCGAGCTCCTACAATGAGCAGTACTTC. Protein product: CASSLGSASSYNEQYF.

The chain joins TRBV6-5 to TRBJ2-2; D uncertain. The CDR3 contains 14 residues. The germline gives CDR1 MNHEY, CDR2 SVGAGI. With 2 bases removed from V and 1 base from J, the gap between germline ends came to 5 bases. The CDR3 is CASSYGLNTGELFF. CDR3 in DNA: TGTGCCAGCAGTTACGGTCTGAACACCGGGGAGCTGTTTTTT.

This clonotype was seen more than once but under ten times. The chain combines TRBV15 with TRBJ1-2, with D perhaps matching TRBD1 (5 bases). The V end lost 1 base, the J end lost 4 bases, and 16 bases lay between the germline ends. The germline gives CDR1 LNHNV, CDR2 YYDKDF (reference sequence). CDR3 length: 16 residues. CDR3 DNA: TGTGCCACCAGCAGAGGTGAAACAGGATCCCTCTATGGCTACACCTTC. Protein sequence: CATSRGETGSLYGYTF.

The rearrangement joins TRBV2 to TRBJ2-7, with D possibly matching TRBD2 (5 bases). Deletions cut 5 bases from V and 3 bases from J, with 11 bases between. CDR3 length: 13 residues. CDR1 is SNHLY, CDR2 FYNNEI, per germline. As DNA, the CDR3 is TGTGCCAGCAGTAGGAGTCGGGGCTACGAGCAGTACTTC. Protein sequence: CASSRSRGYEQYF.

The genes are TRBV7-2 and TRBJ1-5; no definite D call. Germline V gene data show CDR1 as SGHTA and CDR2 as FQGNSA. The ends were cut back, 1 base at V and 11 bases at J, with 12 bases in the middle. The CDR3 runs 13 residues. This CDR3 reads CASSLGWLETQHF. As DNA, the CDR3 is TGTGCCAGCAGCTTAGGGTGGTTGGAGACCCAGCATTTT.

The table lists this clonotype with many counts. J is TRBJ2-6 and V is TRBV4-1; 10 nucleotides align to TRBD1. The ends lost 5 bases at V and 2 bases at J; junction bases unmatched: 0. Germline V gives CDR1 MGHRA, CDR2 YSYEKL. This CDR3 has 15 residues. The CDR3 reads CASSGTGAGANVLTF. CDR3 in DNA: TGCGCCAGCAGCGGGACAGGGGCTGGGGCCAACGTCCTGACTTTC.

The chain has TRBV5-4 and TRBJ2-1; 11 bases are shared with TRBD2. The CDR3 spans 14 residues. Germline trimming cut 4 bases from V and 5 bases from J; bases unmatched to any gene: 2. Germline V gene sequence: CDR1 SGHNT, CDR2 YYREEE (reference sequence). The CDR3 DNA sequence: TGTGCCAGCAGCATACTAGCGGGGGACAATGAGCAGTTCTTC. The encoded protein is CASSILAGDNEQFF. Variable domain in full (rest from reference TRBV5-4 and TRBJ2-1): ETGVTQSPTHLIKTRGQQVTLRCSSQSGHNTVSWYQQALGQGPQFIFQYYREEENGRGNFPPRFSGLQFPNYSSELNVNALELDDSALYLCASSILAGDNEQFFGPGTRLTVL.

By share, this clonotype counts as medium-sized. The chain links TRBV20-1 to TRBJ2-1; D not certain. The V gene lost 3 bases and the J gene lost 8 bases, with 11 bases spanning the gap. Germline V gene lookup returns CDR1 DFQATT and CDR2 SNEGSKA (reference sequence). The CDR3 length is 12 residues. CDR3 nucleotides: TGCAGTGCTAGCCCCTTGATAGATGAGCAGTTCTTC. Its translation is CSASPLIDEQFF.

At least ten counts were recorded for this clonotype. J is TRBJ2-5 and V is TRBV5-1; TRBD1 aligns across 9 bases. The CDR3 has 16 residues. CDR1 and CDR2 (germline): SGHRS, YFSETQ. The junction had 12 bases not matched to a gene; V was cut back by 4 bases and J by 5 bases. CDR3 DNA sequence: TGCGCCAGCAGCCCGGAACCGGGACAGGGTCAGGAGACCCAGTACTTC. As protein: CASSPEPGQGQETQYF.

A remark on this clonotype: Given a much more abundant clone one base away, this may be a read error. V is TRBV6-5 and J is TRBJ1-5, with TRBD1 matching 9 bases. The length of the CDR3 is 14 residues. CDR1 and CDR2 from the germline V gene are MNHEY and SVGAGI. The CDR3 DNA reads as TGTGCCGGCAGTGAACAGGGGGCGGGTCAGCCCCAGCATTTT. It encodes CAGSEQGAGQPQHF.

Details on this clonotype: A clone one base away is much larger, so this may be a read error. This chain links TRBV11-2 with TRBJ1-1; tentative D call: TRBD1 (5 bases). The CDR3 sequence is 14 residues long. CDR1 and CDR2 (germline): SGHAT, FQNNGV. The CDR3 bases are TGTGCCTGCAGCTTAGGTCAGGGTTTATTGGAAGCTTTCTTT. Translated: CACSLGQGLLEAFF. The full variable domain, in which reference TRBV11-2 and TRBJ1-1 provide the parts outside the CDR3, is EAGVAQSPRYKIIEKRQSVAFWCNPISGHATLYWYQQILGQGPKLLIQFQNNGVVDDSQLPKDRFSAERLKGVDSTLKIQPAKLEDSAVYLCACSLGQGLLEAFFGQGTRLTVV.

This clonotype was detected only a few times. The J gene is TRBJ1-3, the V gene TRBV2, with 9 bases identical to TRBD1. The V and J ends lost 6 bases and 0 bases, in that order; junction bases with no gene match: 12. Germline CDR1 SNHLY, CDR2 FYNNEI. The CDR3 has 18 residues. The CDR3 DNA reads as TGTGCCAGCAGACTGCACCCGGGACAGGGTTACTCTGGAAACACCATATATTTT. It yields the protein CASRLHPGQGYSGNTIYF.

The CDR3 protein is CASSLGFAEAFF. The CDR3 DNA follows: TGCGCCAGCAGCTTAGGGTTCGCTGAAGCTTTCTTT. The chain links TRBV5-1 to TRBJ1-1; D remains unclear. CDR1 and CDR2 from the germline V gene are SGHRS and YFSETQ. CDR3 length equals 12 residues. V lost 2 bases, J lost 6 bases, and 8 bases lay in between.

J is TRBJ2-7 and V is TRBV5-1; no reliable D call. V lost 4 bases and J 4 bases, leaving 18 bases between the germline ends. From germline, CDR1 is SGHRS and CDR2 YFSETQ. This CDR3 is built from 15 residues. The CDR3, as DNA: TGCGCCAGCAGCGAATCTCAGGTATCATCTTACGAGCAGTACTTC. Translating gives CASSESQVSSYEQYF.

The V gene is TRBV19, the J gene TRBJ2-7; possibly TRBD1 for D (9 bases). V was shortened by 5 bases and J by 0 bases, with 20 bases between the two germline ends. Per germline, CDR1 LNHDA and CDR2 SQIVND (reference sequence). The length of the CDR3 is 17 residues. CDR3 region: CASSPPRGGQGSYEQYF. CDR3 DNA sequence: TGTGCCAGTAGTCCTCCCCGGGGGGGACAGGGCTCCTACGAGCAGTACTTC.

The rearrangement joins TRBV7-2 to TRBJ2-7, with 8 positions matching TRBD2. The CDR3 totals 15 residues. V shed 7 bases and J 3 bases; nucleotides not matched to a gene: 11. CDR1 and CDR2 (germline): SGHTA, FQGNSA. CDR3 in DNA: TGTGCCAGCACTCCCAGAGGCGGGAGGTTCTACGAGCAGTACTTC. This gives the protein CASTPRGGRFYEQYF.